This TCR beta chain was identified during a study of blood T cell repertoires in COVID-19. Study background: Sites across the United States, Italy and Spain contributed samples from acute and convalescent COVID-19. The analysed material was cDNA or gDNA that came from T cells, B-cell-depleted T cells, or PBMCs.

The CDR3 is made up of 13 amino acids. In germline, CDR1 is KGHDR, CDR2 SFDVKD. Trimming removed 2 bases at V and 2 bases at J, with 6 bases between. In the source study's methods: Nucleated cell counts were estimated from reference gene primer amplification. The table came from immunoSEQ multiplex PCR; TCRdb's copy has only in-frame clones and leaves some out. That table furnishes V, J and clone size, whereas the DNA furnished D and trimming. The repertoire holds 250,000 to 350,000 clones, with approximately 88% as singletons. Points on this clone: In the same sample, other DNA sequences code for this CDR3.

The V call is TRBV24-1, the J call TRBJ2-7, with a weak D call TRBD1 (5 bases). The TCR sequence derives from a woman aged 35 to 49 who had recovered from COVID-19. The sample consisted of peripheral blood. As DNA, the CDR3 is TGTGCCACCAGTGATTCAGGGACCTACGAGCAGTACTTC. This sequence encodes CATSDSGTYEQYF.